This T cell receptor beta chain emerged from a study of blood T cell repertoires in COVID-19. For the study at large: PBMCs, B-cell-depleted T cells, or T cells provided the cDNA or gDNA that made up the material.

Participant age was roughly 18 to 90 years, and participants resided in fewer than 25 US areas. Sequencing was performed with immunoSEQ multiplex PCR; in TCRdb, only in-frame clones are kept and a portion is missing. The sample contains a few hundred thousand clones, about 92% of which appear only once. This clone has a handful of counts. The J segment lost 0 bases and the V segment lost 4 bases, leaving 5 bases of the junction unmatched. The CDR3 extends over 17 amino acids. CDR1 is MNHEY and CDR2 is SVGEGT in the germline V gene. This clonotype was sampled from a woman in her thirties who had recovered from COVID-19. The chain joins TRBV6-2 or TRBV6-3 to TRBJ2-7, with 14 nucleotides matching TRBD2. Source material: PBMCs or T cells enriched from blood (not recorded which). CDR3 sequence (DNA): TGTGCCAGCAGTTCCGGACTAGCGGGGGGCTCCTCCTACGAGCAGTACTTC. Protein product: CASSSGLAGGSSYEQYF.